This T cell receptor beta chain was recorded in a study of shared clonotypes between healthy human individuals (dated by TCRdb to 2018 to 2020). About the full investigation: Two women and a few men aged 18 to 49 years were included in the cohort. Per donor, leukapheresis produced somewhere between about 0.94 and 9 billion PBMCs. Blood TCR repertoires of 5 or 6 healthy adults were deeply sequenced to estimate repertoire size and the extent of clonotype sharing between individuals. Different laboratories and diverse techniques were used to prepare libraries and sequence TCR repertoires, to increase sequencing depth and limit assay-specific biases. For each donor, CD4 naive and CD4 memory were each given three plates, CD8 naive was given two plates, and CD8 memory was given one plate.

Using the deep immunoSEQ assay, multiplex PCR amplified TCR CDR3 regions from genomic DNA. For each cell subset, the extracted genomic DNA was distributed evenly across all wells of several immunoSEQ 96-well plates, and each plate served as one replicate. For sorted subsets, around 0.2 ug of genomic DNA, equivalent to some 33,000 T cell genomes, went into each replicate PCR. Purified libraries were quantified with a Qubit 3.0 fluorometer, sized on a Bioanalyzer 2100, and re-quantified with the KAPA Library Quantification kit. Every immunoSEQ 96-well plate was sequenced on a separate single-read 150-cycle Illumina NextSeq 550 flow cell. The authors' pipeline ran thus. The immunoSEQ output contained only junctional sequences without quality scores, so filtering could not match that applied to full-length reads. Sequences were annotated with PyIR, a Python wrapper for IgBLAST v1.9, using IMGT germline references to assign V/J genes and CDR3. Reads were removed for weak V/J assignments (E-value above 1e-6), missing CDR3, stop codons, out-of-frame junctions, or ambiguous translated residues. V3J clonotypes were defined by identical inferred V gene, J gene, and CDR3 amino acid sequence. Percentage overlap between repertoires was computed as shared unique clonotypes divided by the size of the smaller repertoire. Three approaches were used to assess repertoire richness: RTK rarefaction, the Chao1 estimator, and Recon v2.1 estimates of unobserved clonotypes. For all TCRbeta clonotypes obtained by the gDNA method from a handful of donors, generation probabilities were computed with OLGA. The clones in this table, taken by TCRdb from immuneACCESS, are in-frame only. Not every clone is retained; where verified, under half of the shortfall comes from an unresolved V gene, and the cause of the rest is unknown. V, J and clone size were drawn from that table, and D and trimming were deduced from the DNA. The sample includes 2 million to 2.5 million clones, with more than 90% observed a single time. The ten most abundant clones make up around 0.13% of the sample.

Results and caveats for the whole study, not just this receptor: Based on pairwise subsampling, the degree of clonotype sharing among donors was expected to be affected by sequencing depth. Only blood was sampled, and tissue TCR repertoires likely differ from those in blood. Compared with non-shared clonotypes, clonotypes shared by all four sorted-subset donors had higher generation probabilities. When a few donors were compared, the shared fraction of clonotypes was around 4.6% for naive CD4, 3.5% to 4% for naive CD8, 2% to 2.5% for memory CD4, and 0.3% to 0.5% for memory CD8. Rarefaction of sorted-subset datasets indicated incomplete sequencing despite the large sequencing depth. Because the study included a small number of donors, the genetic and exposure-history diversity represented was limited. Naive subsets generally had larger estimated clonotype richness than memory subsets.

The donors were healthy, HIV-negative adults with no recently reported acute infections or vaccinations. Every donor was a Caucasian adult residing in Nashville, Tennessee, USA. CD4+ T cells were enriched by magnetic negative selection; naive cells were then positively selected on CD45RA, and the negative fraction formed the memory subset. Blood was collected by leukapheresis, and PBMCs were isolated by Ficoll-Histopaque density gradient centrifugation and then cryopreserved in liquid nitrogen vapor phase. Analytical flow cytometry was used to check the purity and quantity of every magnetically sorted T cell population. Genomic DNA was isolated from every sorted fraction and measured by UV absorbance on a Nanodrop 2000c. With regard to this clone: This receptor's antigen is unknown. Base quality data are lacking; no much larger clone is found one base away.

CDR1 LNHNV and CDR2 YYDKDF are derived from the germline V gene (reference sequence). Compared with germline, V lacks 5 bases and J lacks 4 bases; bases without a gene match: 10. Including cysteine and phenylalanine, the CDR3 has 17 amino acids. Just the 51-base CDR3 DNA is kept, in frame starting at base 1. The sequence was collected from a man aged 18-30 years in good health. The chain employs TRBV15 and TRBJ2-3; the junction holds 12 bases that match TRBD2. The sequenced material came from naive CD4+ T cells sorted from blood. What the cell subset or site label conveys for this sample: CD45RA+ positively selected. The nucleotides read TGTGCCACCAGCCCCCTAGCGGGGGGGCTTGGACCAGATACGCAGTATTTT. This encodes CATSPLAGGLGPDTQYF.